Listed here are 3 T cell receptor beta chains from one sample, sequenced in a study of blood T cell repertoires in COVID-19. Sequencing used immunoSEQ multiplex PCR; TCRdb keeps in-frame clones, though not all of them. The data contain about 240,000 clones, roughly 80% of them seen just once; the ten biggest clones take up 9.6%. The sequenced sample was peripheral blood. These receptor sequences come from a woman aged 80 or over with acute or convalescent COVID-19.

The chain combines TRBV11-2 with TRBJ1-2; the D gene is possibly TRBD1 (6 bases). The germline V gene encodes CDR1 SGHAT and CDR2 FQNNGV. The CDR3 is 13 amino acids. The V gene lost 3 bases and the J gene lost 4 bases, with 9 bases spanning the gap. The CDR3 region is CASSLDRRYGYTF. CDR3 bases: TGTGCCAGCAGCTTGGACAGACGCTATGGCTACACCTTC. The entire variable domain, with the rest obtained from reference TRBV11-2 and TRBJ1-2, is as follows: EAGVAQSPRYKIIEKRQSVAFWCNPISGHATLYWYQQILGQGPKLLIQFQNNGVVDDSQLPKDRFSAERLKGVDSTLKIQPAKLEDSAVYLCASSLDRRYGYTFGSGTRLTVV.

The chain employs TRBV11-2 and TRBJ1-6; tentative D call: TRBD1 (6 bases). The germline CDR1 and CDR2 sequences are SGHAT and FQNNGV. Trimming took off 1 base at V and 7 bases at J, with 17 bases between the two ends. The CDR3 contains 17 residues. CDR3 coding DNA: TGTGCCAGCAGCTTAGTCTCGAACAGGGCTGGAAATTCACCCCTCCACTTT. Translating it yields CASSLVSNRAGNSPLHF.

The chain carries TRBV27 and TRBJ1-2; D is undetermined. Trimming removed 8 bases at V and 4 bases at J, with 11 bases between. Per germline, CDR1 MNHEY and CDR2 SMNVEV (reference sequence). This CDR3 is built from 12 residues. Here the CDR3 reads CASGGRVYGYTF. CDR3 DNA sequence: TGTGCCAGCGGCGGCAGAGTCTATGGCTACACCTTC.